This T cell receptor beta chain was profiled in a study of OX40 agonist ivuxolimab in advanced cancers. At the level of the study: The treatment was a fully human IgG2 OX40 agonist, ivuxolimab. Melanoma, hepatocellular carcinoma, head and neck or renal cell cancer occurred in dose-escalation patients.

Sequencing used immunoSEQ multiplex PCR; TCRdb keeps in-frame clones, though not all of them. The sample yields fewer than 65,000 clones, 90% to 95% seen once. CDR3 length equals 12 residues. Per germline, CDR1 ENHRY and CDR2 SYGVKD. V was trimmed by 2 bases and J by 8 bases, leaving 9 bases between them. This receptor was taken from an adult with an advanced solid tumor such as melanoma, head and neck, liver or kidney cancer. The V call is TRBV10-3, the J call TRBJ1-1; unclear D gene. This specimen consisted of CD4+ or CD8+ T cells sorted from blood, obtained in a trial of the OX40 agonist ivuxolimab. Written as DNA, the CDR3 is TGTGCCATCAGTGAGGCCGGGAGGGAAGCTTTCTTT. As protein: CAISEAGREAFF.